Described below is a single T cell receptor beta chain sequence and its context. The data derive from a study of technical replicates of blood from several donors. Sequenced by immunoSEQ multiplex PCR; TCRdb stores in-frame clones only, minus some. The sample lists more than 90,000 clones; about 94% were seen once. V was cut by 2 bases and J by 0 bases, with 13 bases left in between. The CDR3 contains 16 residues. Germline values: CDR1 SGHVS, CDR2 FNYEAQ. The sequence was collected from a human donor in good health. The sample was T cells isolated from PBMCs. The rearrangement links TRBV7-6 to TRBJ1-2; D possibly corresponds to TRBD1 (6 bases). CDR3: CASSLSAGVSNYGYTF. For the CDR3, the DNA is TGTGCCAGCAGCTTATCAGCAGGGGTGTCTAACTATGGCTACACCTTC.